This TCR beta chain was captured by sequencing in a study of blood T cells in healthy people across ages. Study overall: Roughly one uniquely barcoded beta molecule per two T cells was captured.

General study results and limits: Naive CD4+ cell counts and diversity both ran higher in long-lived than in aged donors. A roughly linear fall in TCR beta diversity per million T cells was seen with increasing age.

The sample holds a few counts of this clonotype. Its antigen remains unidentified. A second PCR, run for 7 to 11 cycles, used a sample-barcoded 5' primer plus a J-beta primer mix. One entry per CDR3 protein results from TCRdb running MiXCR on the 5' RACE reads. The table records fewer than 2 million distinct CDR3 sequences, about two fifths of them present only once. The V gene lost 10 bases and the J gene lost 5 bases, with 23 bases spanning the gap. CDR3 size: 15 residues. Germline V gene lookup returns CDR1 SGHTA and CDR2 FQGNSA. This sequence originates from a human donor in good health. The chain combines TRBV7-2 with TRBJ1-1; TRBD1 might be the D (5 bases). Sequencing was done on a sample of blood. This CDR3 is CATRDRRYGGTEAFF. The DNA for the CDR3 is TGTGCCACGCGGGACCGCCGCTACGGGGGGACTGAAGCTTTCTTT. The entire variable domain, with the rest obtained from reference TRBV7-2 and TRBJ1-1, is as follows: GAGVSQSPSNKVTEKGKDVELRCDPISGHTALYWYRQSLGQGLEFLIYFQGNSAPDKSGLPSDRFSAERTGGSVSTLTIQRTQQEDSAVYLCATRDRRYGGTEAFFGQGTRLTVV.